These 29 T cell receptor beta chains came from one sample sequenced in a study of T-cell memory formation after mild COVID-19. TCRdb itself ran the 5' RACE reads through MiXCR, one entry per CDR3 protein. The sample lists 170,000 or so distinct CDR3 sequences; over 20% were seen once. Material: PBMCs or a T cell subset sorted from them (not recorded which). The receptors were gathered from an adult woman who had mild COVID-19 (a few samples of this study predate the infection). Cell type and time point are not known.

The table lists this clonotype with many counts. J is TRBJ1-2 and V is TRBV5-4; D call uncertain. V lost 6 bases and J lost 1, with 10 bases in between. This CDR3 spans 13 amino acids. The germline CDR1 and CDR2 sequences are SGHNT and YYREEE (reference sequence). In DNA, the CDR3 is TGTGCCAGCAAGGACGGAATTAACTATGGCTACACCTTC. Translated: CASKDGINYGYTF.

The chain combines TRBV3-1 with TRBJ2-3, with 8 bases identical to TRBD2. The CDR3 contains 18 residues. The junction had 8 bases not matched to a gene; V was cut back by 0 bases and J by 0 bases. The germline V gene has CDR1 LGHDT and CDR2 YNNKEL (reference sequence). The CDR3 DNA is TGTGCCAGCAGCCAAGATTCCCTAATAGCGGGGAGCACAGATACGCAGTATTTT. It codes for CASSQDSLIAGSTDTQYF.

The chain recombines TRBV6-5 with TRBJ1-1; D ambiguous. The CDR3 contains 14 residues. The germline CDR1 and CDR2 sequences are MNHEY and SVGAGI. Trimming removed 5 bases from V and 1 base from J, with 11 bases in between. The CDR3 bases are TGTGCCAGCAGTGACGAGTGGGGGAACACTGAAGCTTTCTTT. This sequence encodes CASSDEWGNTEAFF.

This clonotype was seen only a few times. The gene calls are TRBV7-8 and TRBJ2-7; perhaps TRBD2 as D (6 bases). The CDR3 is made up of 15 amino acids. Trimming cost V 1 base and J 2 bases, with 12 bases left between them. The germline V gene has CDR1 SGHVS and CDR2 FQNEAQ. This chain's CDR3 is CASSLVGLATYEQYF. CDR3 nucleotides: TGTGCCAGCAGCTTAGTAGGGCTAGCGACCTACGAGCAGTACTTC.

This clonotype was seen more than once but under ten times. The chain combines TRBV7-3 with TRBJ2-6; D tentatively fits TRBD1 or TRBD2 (7 bases each). Germline V CDR1 and CDR2: SGHTA, FQGTGA. V lost 5 bases and J lost 1, with 18 bases in between. The length of the CDR3 is 18 residues. CDR3 in amino acids: CASSLPGGGRSGANVLTF. CDR3 bases: TGTGCCAGCAGCCTCCCAGGGGGAGGGCGGTCTGGGGCCAACGTCCTGACTTTC.

V gene TRBV7-6 combines with J gene TRBJ2-5, with 10 bases aligning to TRBD2. The CDR3 runs 18 residues. Germline loops: CDR1 SGHVS, CDR2 FNYEAQ. V lost 3 bases, J lost 0 bases, and 10 bases stayed unmatched. This CDR3 reads CASSLSLFSGGDQETQYF. The DNA for the CDR3 is TGTGCCAGCAGCTTGTCACTGTTCAGCGGGGGGGACCAAGAGACCCAGTACTTC. The full variable domain, its missing parts supplied by reference TRBV7-6 and TRBJ2-5, is GAGVSQSPRYKVTKRGQDVALRCDPISGHVSLYWYRQALGQGPEFLTYFNYEAQQDKSGLPNDRFSAERPEGSISTLTIQRTEQRDSAMYRCASSLSLFSGGDQETQYFGPGTRLLVL.

The gene calls are TRBV7-8 and TRBJ1-5; D is ambiguous. Germline CDR1 SGHVS, CDR2 FQNEAQ. V was trimmed by 5 bases and J by 3 bases, leaving 11 bases between them. There are 14 residues in the CDR3. In DNA, the CDR3 is TGTGCCAGCAGCATGGGCCCGTACAATCAGCCCCAGCATTTT. Its protein product is CASSMGPYNQPQHF.

The chain recombines TRBV9 with TRBJ1-2; D unresolved. CDR3 length: 14 amino acids. V was cut by 4 bases and J by 2 bases, with 12 bases left in between. CDR1 and CDR2 (germline): SGDLS, YYNGEE. CDR3 in amino acids: CASSPWTSNYGYTF. In DNA form, the CDR3 reads TGTGCCAGCAGCCCTTGGACTTCGAACTATGGCTACACCTTC.

This chain links TRBV29-1 with TRBJ2-7; D call uncertain. The germline gives CDR1 SQVTM, CDR2 ANQGSEA. V was cut by 1 base and J by 5 bases, with 12 bases left in between. The CDR3 sequence is 13 residues long. CDR3 bases: TGCAGCGTTGAAGTTCCCGGGCGTGACGAGCAGTACTTC. Encoded protein: CSVEVPGRDEQYF.

The chain carries TRBV5-1 and TRBJ2-3; no clear D gene. The V gene's germline CDR1 is SGHRS and CDR2 YFSETQ. V lost 3 bases and J 0 bases, leaving 11 bases between the germline ends. CDR3 length equals 15 residues. As DNA, the CDR3 is TGCGCCAGCAGCTCCCACACTTCTAGCACAGATACGCAGTATTTT. Protein product: CASSSHTSSTDTQYF.

This clonotype has more than one count but fewer than ten. This chain links TRBV6-5 with TRBJ1-1; the D is unclear. From germline, CDR1 is MNHEY and CDR2 SVGAGI. With 3 bases removed from V and 6 bases from J, the gap between germline ends came to 11 bases. The CDR3 extends over 13 amino acids. In DNA, the CDR3 is TGTGCCAGCAGTTATGGGTTTGACGCTGAAGCTTTCTTT. Translating gives CASSYGFDAEAFF.

V and J are TRBV20-1 and TRBJ2-1, with D perhaps given as TRBD1 or TRBD2 (5 bases each). Germline CDR1 DFQATT, CDR2 SNEGSKA (reference sequence). V shed 5 bases and J shed 8 bases, with 16 bases lying between them. This CDR3 is 13 amino acids long. CDR3 protein: CSASDLGLHEQFF. The CDR3 nucleotides read TGCAGTGCTTCGGACTTGGGGCTACATGAGCAGTTCTTC.

There are a few counts of this clonotype. The gene calls are TRBV7-8 and TRBJ2-5; 9 bases are a match to TRBD2. Germline V gene lookup returns CDR1 SGHVS and CDR2 FQNEAQ. The CDR3 runs to 15 residues. V lost 4 bases, J lost 4 bases, and 7 bases stayed unmatched. The CDR3: CASSSTILAGETQYF. DNA for the CDR3: TGTGCCAGCAGCTCCACGATACTAGCGGGAGAGACCCAGTACTTC.

The CDR3 nucleotides read TGTGCCAGCAGCAAATACAGGCATACGCAGTATTTT. Its protein product is CASSKYRHTQYF. V usage is TRBV21-1 and J usage is TRBJ2-3; TRBD1 is the table's D call, not checked against the DNA. TRBV21-1 is marked as a pseudogene. There are 12 residues in the CDR3.

Ten or more counts support this clonotype. This chain links TRBV20-1 with TRBJ2-5; no reliable D call. Germline V gene data show CDR1 as DFQATT and CDR2 as SNEGSKA (reference sequence). CDR3 length equals 13 residues. Trimming stripped 1 base from V and 7 bases from J, with 13 bases between. CDR3 sequence (DNA): TGCAGTGCTAGAGCCTCTGGCCTTGGGACCCAGTACTTC. Its protein product is CSARASGLGTQYF.

In this sample, this clonotype turned up a few times. This rearrangement joins TRBV7-6 to TRBJ2-1; 9 bases are a match to TRBD1. The CDR3 runs 16 residues. V lost 5 bases and J lost 6; bases outside the gene matches: 11. The germline CDR1 and CDR2 sequences are SGHVS and FNYEAQ. The CDR3 DNA follows: TGTGCCAGCAGCCCTGGACAGGGGACCAGCGCCAATGAGCAGTTCTTC. This encodes CASSPGQGTSANEQFF.

This clonotype was counted a few times. The chain joins TRBV19 to TRBJ1-1; unclear D gene. This CDR3 has 13 residues. Germline V gene sequence: CDR1 LNHDA, CDR2 SQIVND (reference sequence). V was cut by 0 bases and J by 1 base, with 3 bases left in between. In DNA form, the CDR3 reads TGTGCCAGTAGTATAGACTGGAACACTGAAGCTTTCTTT. This encodes CASSIDWNTEAFF.

The chain uses TRBV12-3 or TRBV12-4 and TRBJ2-5; a weak D match, TRBD1 (6 bases). This CDR3 is 14 amino acids long. The germline V and J ends were trimmed by 7 bases and 4 bases, with 16 bases remaining between them. CDR3 DNA: TGTGCCAGCACCATAGACCAGGGGCGAGAGACCCAGTACTTC. This gives the protein CASTIDQGRETQYF.

The CDR3, as DNA: TGTGCCAGCAGTTTCCCCTCAGGGGGCGGATCCACAGATACGCAGTATTTT. Translated: CASSFPSGGGSTDTQYF. The chain is built from TRBV12-3 or TRBV12-4 and TRBJ2-3; 8 nucleotides align to TRBD1. The CDR3 totals 17 residues. The V gene end was trimmed by 3 bases and the J gene end by 2 bases; junction bases not matched to a gene: 10.

V usage is TRBV18 and J usage is TRBJ1-1; a weak D match, TRBD1 (5 bases). This CDR3 region has 17 residues. Looked up from germline, CDR1 is KGHSH and CDR2 is LQKENI. V was cut by 0 bases and J by 1 base, with 15 bases left in between. The CDR3 DNA sequence: TGTGCCAGCTCACCACCGGGGGAGGGACGACGGAACACTGAAGCTTTCTTT. This gives the protein CASSPPGEGRRNTEAFF. The full variable domain, its missing parts supplied by reference TRBV18 and TRBJ1-1, is NAGVMQNPRHLVRRRGQEARLRCSPMKGHSHVYWYRQLPEEGLKFMVYLQKENIIDESGMPKERFSAEFPKEGPSILRIQQVVRGDSAAYFCASSPPGEGRRNTEAFFGQGTRLTVV.

The V and J genes are TRBV9 and TRBJ1-3; 7 nucleotides align to TRBD1. The CDR3 totals 14 residues. J was trimmed by 6 bases and V by 4 bases; bases with no gene match: 7. Germline V gene data show CDR1 as SGDLS and CDR2 as YYNGEE. The CDR3 region is CASSFTGDANTIYF. CDR3 coding DNA: TGTGCCAGCAGCTTTACAGGGGACGCAAACACCATATATTTT.

This clonotype was counted only a few times. The chain joins TRBV12-3 or TRBV12-4 to TRBJ1-5; no clear D gene. The CDR3 sequence is 13 residues long. V lost 3 bases and J 5 bases, leaving 8 bases between the germline ends. As DNA, the CDR3 is TGTGCCAGCAGTTTGACTTTATATCAGCCCCAGCATTTT. Amino acid sequence: CASSLTLYQPQHF.

The chain uses TRBV6-1 and TRBJ1-1; 11 bases map to TRBD1. CDR3 length: 18 amino acids. Germline V CDR1 and CDR2: MNHNS, SASEGT. J gave up 0 bases and V 5 bases, and 11 bases lay outside the gene matches. DNA for the CDR3: TGTGCCAGCAGTCCCTGGGGGACAGGGGGTATGTTGAACACTGAAGCTTTCTTT. This encodes CASSPWGTGGMLNTEAFF.

This clonotype showed up just a few times. The chain combines TRBV5-1 with TRBJ1-2, with 7 bases identical to TRBD1. Per the germline V gene, CDR1 is SGHRS and CDR2 is YFSETQ. The junction had 3 bases not matched to a gene; V was cut back by 3 bases and J by 4 bases. The CDR3 loop spans 13 amino acids. The CDR3 spells CASSSQGVYGYTF. For the CDR3, the DNA is TGCGCCAGCAGCTCTCAGGGGGTCTATGGCTACACCTTC.

This clonotype was observed a handful of times. The chain is built from TRBV5-1 and TRBJ2-3, with a tentative D call TRBD2 (6 bases). Trimming removed 4 bases from V and 1 base from J, with 16 bases in between. Germline lookup yields CDR1 SGHRS and CDR2 YFSETQ. The length of the CDR3 is 16 residues. The CDR3 loop reads CASSPLGRLGTDTQYF. The CDR3 DNA follows: TGCGCCAGCAGCCCCCTGGGGAGGTTGGGCACAGATACGCAGTATTTT. The whole variable domain, filled in from reference TRBV5-1 and TRBJ2-3, reads KAGVTQTPRYLIKTRGQQVTLSCSPISGHRSVSWYQQTPGQGLQFLFEYFSETQRNKGNFPGRFSGRQFSNSRSEMNVSTLELGDSALYLCASSPLGRLGTDTQYFGPGTRLTVL.

About this clonotype: One junction end disagrees with the germline gene, perhaps due to a read error. The V call is TRBV12-3 or TRBV12-4, the J call TRBJ1-1; weak D call: TRBD1 (5 bases). The CDR3 is 14 amino acids. The CDR3 coding sequence is TGTGACAGCAGTTCTAATATGGGGGACACTGAAGCTTTCTTT. Translated, it gives CDSSSNMGDTEAFF.

The chain links TRBV7-9 to TRBJ2-5; 8 positions agree with TRBD1. The CDR3 is made up of 15 amino acids. V was pared by 6 bases and J by 3 bases, with 9 bases of the junction left unmatched. The V gene's germline CDR1 is SEHNR and CDR2 FQNEAQ (reference sequence). The CDR3: CASSYSGGGEETQYF. The CDR3 nucleotides read TGTGCCAGCAGTTATTCAGGGGGCGGTGAAGAGACCCAGTACTTC.

The chain employs TRBV6-2 or TRBV6-3 and TRBJ2-5; 10 positions agree with TRBD1. CDR3 length equals 15 residues. V shed 3 bases, J shed 2 bases, and the junction held 3 bases outside the gene matches. In germline, CDR1 is MNHEY, CDR2 SVGEGT. In DNA form, the CDR3 reads TGTGCCAGCAGTTATTTGGGACAGGGGCAAGAGACCCAGTACTTC. It codes for CASSYLGQGQETQYF.

This clonotype was picked up a small number of times. The rearrangement links TRBV5-6 to TRBJ2-7; D uncertain. The V gene lost 4 bases and the J gene lost 1 base, with 18 bases spanning the gap. The CDR3 sequence is 16 residues long. CDR1 SGHDT and CDR2 YYEEEE come from the germline V gene. The CDR3: CASSLPGATLSYEQYF. The CDR3 DNA reads as TGTGCCAGCAGCCTTCCGGGCGCCACCCTTTCCTACGAGCAGTACTTC.